This T cell receptor (beta chain) was captured in a study of blood T cell repertoires in COVID-19. Overall study: Samples of COVID-19 (acute and convalescent) were obtained from the United States, Italy and Spain. PBMCs, B-cell-depleted T cells, or T cells provided the cDNA or gDNA that made up the material.

The germline gives CDR1 SGHRS, CDR2 YFSETQ. Trimming pared 3 bases from V and 4 bases from J, leaving 7 bases between. CDR3 length equals 12 residues. Study processing details: By means of reference gene primer amplification, nucleated cell counts were estimated. The method was immunoSEQ multiplex PCR; TCRdb's version includes in-frame clones alone and lacks a portion of them. The V and J calls and clone size were taken over from that table, and D and trimming were inferred from the DNA. The data show some 210,000 clones, about 89% seen once. The chain links TRBV5-1 to TRBJ1-1; D remains ambiguous. This TCR derives from a man aged 60 to 69 who had recovered from COVID-19. The sequenced sample was peripheral blood. The CDR3 DNA is TGCGCCAGCAGCTCTGAGGGCACTGAAGCTTTCTTT. Translated, it gives CASSSEGTEAFF.